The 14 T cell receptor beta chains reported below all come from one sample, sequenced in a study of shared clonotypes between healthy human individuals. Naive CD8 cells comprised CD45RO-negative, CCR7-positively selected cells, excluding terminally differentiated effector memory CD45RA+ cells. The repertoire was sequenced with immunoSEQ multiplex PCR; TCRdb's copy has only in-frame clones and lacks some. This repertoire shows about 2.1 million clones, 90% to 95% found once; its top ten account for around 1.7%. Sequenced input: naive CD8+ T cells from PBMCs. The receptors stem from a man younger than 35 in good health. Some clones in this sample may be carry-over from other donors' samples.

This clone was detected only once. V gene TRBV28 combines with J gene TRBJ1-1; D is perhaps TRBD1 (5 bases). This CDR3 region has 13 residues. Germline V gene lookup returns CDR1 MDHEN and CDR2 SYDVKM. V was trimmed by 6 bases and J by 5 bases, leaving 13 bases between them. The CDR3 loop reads CASRLRGITEAFF. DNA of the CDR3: TGTGCCAGCAGACTCCGGGGGATAACTGAAGCTTTCTTT.

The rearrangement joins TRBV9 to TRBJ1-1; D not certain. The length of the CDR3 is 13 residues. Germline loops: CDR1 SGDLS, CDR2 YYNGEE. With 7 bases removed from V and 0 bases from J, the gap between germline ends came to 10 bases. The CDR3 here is CASGLYLNTEAFF. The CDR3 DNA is TGTGCCAGCGGCCTGTACTTGAACACTGAAGCTTTCTTT.

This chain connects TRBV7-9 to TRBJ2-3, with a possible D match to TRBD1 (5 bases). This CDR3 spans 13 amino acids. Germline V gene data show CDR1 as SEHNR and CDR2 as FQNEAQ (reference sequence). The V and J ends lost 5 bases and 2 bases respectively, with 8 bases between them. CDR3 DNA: TGTGCCAGCAGCCTGACAGACACAGATACGCAGTATTTT. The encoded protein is CASSLTDTDTQYF. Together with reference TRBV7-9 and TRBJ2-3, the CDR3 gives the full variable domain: DTGVSQNPRHKITKRGQNVTFRCDPISEHNRLYWYRQTLGQGPEFLTYFQNEAQLEKSRLLSDRFSAERPKGSFSTLEIQRTEQGDSAMYLCASSLTDTDTQYFGPGTRLTVL.

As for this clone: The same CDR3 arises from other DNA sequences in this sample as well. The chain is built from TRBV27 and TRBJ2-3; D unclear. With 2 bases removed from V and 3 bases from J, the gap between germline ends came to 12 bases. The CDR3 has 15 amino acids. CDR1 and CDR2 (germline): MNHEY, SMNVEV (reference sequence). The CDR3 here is CASSLVGEGTDTQYF. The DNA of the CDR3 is TGTGCCAGCAGTTTAGTGGGTGAAGGAACAGATACGCAGTATTTT.

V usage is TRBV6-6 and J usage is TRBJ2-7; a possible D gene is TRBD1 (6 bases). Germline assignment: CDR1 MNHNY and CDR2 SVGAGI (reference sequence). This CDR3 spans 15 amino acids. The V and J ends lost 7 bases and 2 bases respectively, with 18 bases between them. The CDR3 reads CASTDHKDRTYEQYF. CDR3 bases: TGTGCCAGCACCGACCACAAGGACAGAACCTACGAGCAGTACTTC.

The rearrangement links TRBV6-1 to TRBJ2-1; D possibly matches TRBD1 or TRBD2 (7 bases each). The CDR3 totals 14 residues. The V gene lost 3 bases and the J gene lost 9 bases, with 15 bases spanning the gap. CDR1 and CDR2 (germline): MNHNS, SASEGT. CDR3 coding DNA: TGTGCCAGCAGTGAGACAGGGAGGGAGGGTGAGCAGTTCTTC. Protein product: CASSETGREGEQFF.

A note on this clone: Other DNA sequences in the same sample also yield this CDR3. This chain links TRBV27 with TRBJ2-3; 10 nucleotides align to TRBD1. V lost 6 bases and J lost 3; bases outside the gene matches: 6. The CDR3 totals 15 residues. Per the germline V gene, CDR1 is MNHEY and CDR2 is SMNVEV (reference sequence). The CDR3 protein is CASRPRQGATDTQYF. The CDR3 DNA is TGTGCCAGCAGACCCCGACAGGGGGCAACAGATACGCAGTATTTT.

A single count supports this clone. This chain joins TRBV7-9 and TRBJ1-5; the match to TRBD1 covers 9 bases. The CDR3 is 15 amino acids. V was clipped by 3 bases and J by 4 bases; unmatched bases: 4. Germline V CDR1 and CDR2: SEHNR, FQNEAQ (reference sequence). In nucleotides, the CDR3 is TGTGCCAGCAGCTTGACAGGGGGTCCTAATCAGCCCCAGCATTTT. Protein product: CASSLTGGPNQPQHF.

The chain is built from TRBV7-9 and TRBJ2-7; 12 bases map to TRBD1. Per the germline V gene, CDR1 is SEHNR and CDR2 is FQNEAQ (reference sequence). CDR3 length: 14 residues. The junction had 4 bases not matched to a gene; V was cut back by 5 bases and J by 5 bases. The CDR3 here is CASSRDRGLDEQYF. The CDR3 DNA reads TGTGCCAGCAGCCGGGACAGGGGGCTGGACGAGCAGTACTTC.

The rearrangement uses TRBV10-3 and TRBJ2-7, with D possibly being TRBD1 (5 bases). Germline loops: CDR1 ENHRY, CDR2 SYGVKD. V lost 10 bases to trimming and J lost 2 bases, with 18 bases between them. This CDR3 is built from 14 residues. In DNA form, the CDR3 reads TGTGCCACCGCACCGACAGCCACCACCTACGAGCAGTACTTC. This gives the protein CATAPTATTYEQYF.

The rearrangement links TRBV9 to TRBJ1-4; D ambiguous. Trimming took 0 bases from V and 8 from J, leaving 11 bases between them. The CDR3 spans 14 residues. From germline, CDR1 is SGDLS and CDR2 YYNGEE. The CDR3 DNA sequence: TGTGCCAGCAGCGTAGAGCGGGCGGGGGAAAAACTGTTTTTT. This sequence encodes CASSVERAGEKLFF.

CDR3 DNA sequence: TGCGCCAGCAGCCCGAGAATCAACTACGAGCAGTACTTC. It encodes CASSPRINYEQYF. The J gene is TRBJ2-7, the V gene TRBV4-1; no reliable D call. Germline V gives CDR1 MGHRA, CDR2 YSYEKL. This CDR3 has 13 amino acids. V lost 4 bases and J 3 bases, leaving 10 bases between the germline ends.

CDR3 sequence (DNA): TGCAGCGTTGATGGTTGGCGGGAGAGCAATGAGCAGTTCTTC. This translates into CSVDGWRESNEQFF. J is TRBJ2-1 and V is TRBV29-1; TRBD2 agrees at 7 bases. Germline V gene lookup returns CDR1 SQVTM and CDR2 ANQGSEA. This CDR3 is 14 amino acids long. Unmatched junction bases numbered 8, after V lost 3 bases and J lost 6 bases.

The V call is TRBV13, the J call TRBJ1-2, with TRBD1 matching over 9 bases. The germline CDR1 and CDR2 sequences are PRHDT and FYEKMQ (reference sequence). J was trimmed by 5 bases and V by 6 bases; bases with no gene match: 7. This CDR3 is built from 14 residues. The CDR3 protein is CASSSPGTGYGYTF. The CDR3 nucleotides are TGTGCCAGCAGTTCCCCCGGGACAGGGTATGGCTACACCTTC.